Here is one TCR beta chain with its context. What it binds is not known. Patients were ruled out by autoimmune disease history or systemic immunosuppression. The source of the sample is a study of OX40 agonist ivuxolimab in advanced cancers. Study at large: Every 2 weeks, patients received ivuxolimab intravenously, dosed at 0.01 to 10 mg/kg. Study-level results: At doses 0.1 to 3.0 mg/kg, CD4+ and CD8+ clones expanded.

The table came from immunoSEQ multiplex PCR; TCRdb's copy has only in-frame clones and leaves some out. The table shows over 55,000 clones, with around 84% occurring only once. The origin of this receptor is an adult with an advanced solid tumor such as melanoma, head and neck, liver or kidney cancer. The source material was CD4+ or CD8+ T cells sorted from blood, sampled in a trial of the OX40 agonist ivuxolimab.

The CDR3 is CASSLGVTGELFF. CDR3 nucleotide sequence: TGCGCCAGCAGCTTGGGTGTGACCGGGGAGCTGTTTTTT. The V and J genes are TRBV5-1 and TRBJ2-2; D is unresolved. Deletions cut 0 bases from V and 5 bases from J, with 5 bases between. Germline-derived CDR1 and CDR2 are SGHRS and YFSETQ. The CDR3 is 13 residues long.